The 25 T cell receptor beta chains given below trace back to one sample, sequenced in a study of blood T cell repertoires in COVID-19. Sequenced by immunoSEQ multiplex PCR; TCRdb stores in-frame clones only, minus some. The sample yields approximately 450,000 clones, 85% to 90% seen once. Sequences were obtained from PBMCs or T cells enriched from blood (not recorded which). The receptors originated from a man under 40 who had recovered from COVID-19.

The CDR3 region is CASGFPETQYF. CDR3 DNA: TGCGCCAGCGGCTTCCCAGAGACCCAGTACTTC. V usage is TRBV10-2 and J usage is TRBJ2-5; D unresolved. Trimming cost V 8 bases and J 4 bases, with 8 bases left between them. The length of the CDR3 is 11 residues. Germline lookup yields CDR1 WSHSY and CDR2 SAAADI.

The CDR3 region is CATKNRDSYEQYF. The CDR3 DNA follows: TGTGCCACCAAAAACCGGGACAGCTACGAGCAGTACTTC. The chain employs TRBV19 and TRBJ2-7; 7 bases are shared with TRBD1. Germline CDR1 LNHDA, CDR2 SQIVND (reference sequence). The CDR3 runs to 13 residues. The J segment lost 3 bases and the V segment lost 10 bases, leaving 9 bases of the junction unmatched.

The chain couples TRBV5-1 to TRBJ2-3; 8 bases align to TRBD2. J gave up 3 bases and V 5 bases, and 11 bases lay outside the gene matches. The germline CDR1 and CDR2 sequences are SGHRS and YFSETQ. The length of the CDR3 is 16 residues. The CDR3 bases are TGCGCCAGCAGGCCATCCGGGAGGGCCAGTACAGATACGCAGTATTTT. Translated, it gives CASRPSGRASTDTQYF.

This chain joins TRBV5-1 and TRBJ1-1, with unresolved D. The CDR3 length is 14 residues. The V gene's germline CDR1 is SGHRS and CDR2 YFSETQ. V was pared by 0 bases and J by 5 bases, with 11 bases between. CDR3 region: CASSLASGWTEAFF. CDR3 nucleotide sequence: TGCGCCAGCAGCTTGGCCAGTGGTTGGACTGAAGCTTTCTTT.

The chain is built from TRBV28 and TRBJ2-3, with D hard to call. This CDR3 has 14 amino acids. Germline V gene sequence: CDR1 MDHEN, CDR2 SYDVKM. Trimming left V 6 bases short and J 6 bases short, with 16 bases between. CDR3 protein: CASSSPSGPDTQYF. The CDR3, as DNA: TGTGCCAGCAGCTCCCCCTCCGGTCCCGATACGCAGTATTTT.

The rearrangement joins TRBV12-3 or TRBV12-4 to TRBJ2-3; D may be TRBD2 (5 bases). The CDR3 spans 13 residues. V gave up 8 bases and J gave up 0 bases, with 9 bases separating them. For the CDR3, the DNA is TGTGCCAGCGGCGGGTCGAGCACAGATACGCAGTATTTT. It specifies CASGGSSTDTQYF.

CDR3 loop: CASSSGQNNSPLHF. CDR3 DNA sequence: TGTGCCAGCAGCTCGGGACAGAATAATTCACCCCTCCACTTT. The chain carries TRBV5-4 and TRBJ1-6, with 7 positions matching TRBD1. Germline V gene lookup returns CDR1 SGHNT and CDR2 YYREEE (reference sequence). The CDR3 extends over 14 amino acids. The trim removed 3 bases at V and 5 bases at J, leaving 2 bases unmatched.

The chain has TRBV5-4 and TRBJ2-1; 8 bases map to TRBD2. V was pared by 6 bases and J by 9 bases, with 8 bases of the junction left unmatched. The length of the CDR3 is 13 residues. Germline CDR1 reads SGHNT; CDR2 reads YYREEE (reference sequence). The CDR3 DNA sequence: TGTGCCAGCACCAGAGCGGGAGTCAGTGAGCAGTTCTTC. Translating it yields CASTRAGVSEQFF.

CDR3 bases: TGTGCCACCAGCAGAGGACAGGTATACGAGCAGTACTTC. Translation: CATSRGQVYEQYF. V usage is TRBV15 and J usage is TRBJ2-7; possible D gene TRBD1, 6 bases. The germline V gene encodes CDR1 LNHNV and CDR2 YYDKDF (reference sequence). Trimming shortened V by 1 base and J by 4 bases, and 8 bases separated the two germline ends. CDR3 length equals 13 residues.

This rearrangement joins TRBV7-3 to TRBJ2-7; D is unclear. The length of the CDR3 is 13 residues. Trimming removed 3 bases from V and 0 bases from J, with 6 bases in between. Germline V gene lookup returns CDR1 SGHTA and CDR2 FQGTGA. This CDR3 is CASSFGSSYEQYF. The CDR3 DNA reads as TGTGCCAGCAGCTTCGGTTCCTCCTACGAGCAGTACTTC.

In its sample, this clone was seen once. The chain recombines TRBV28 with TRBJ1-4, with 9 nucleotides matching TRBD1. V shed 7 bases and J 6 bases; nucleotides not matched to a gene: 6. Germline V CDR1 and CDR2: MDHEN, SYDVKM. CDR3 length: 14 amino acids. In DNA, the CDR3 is TGTGCCAGCAAACCGGGACAGGGTTATGAAAAACTGTTTTTT. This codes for CASKPGQGYEKLFF.

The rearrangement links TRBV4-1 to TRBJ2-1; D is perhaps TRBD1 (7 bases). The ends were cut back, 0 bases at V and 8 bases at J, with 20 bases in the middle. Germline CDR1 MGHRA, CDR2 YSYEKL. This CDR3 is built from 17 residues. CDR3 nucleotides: TGCGCCAGCAGCCAAGATCAAAGGGGGCGCGGGATCTATGAGCAGTTCTTC. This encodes CASSQDQRGRGIYEQFF.

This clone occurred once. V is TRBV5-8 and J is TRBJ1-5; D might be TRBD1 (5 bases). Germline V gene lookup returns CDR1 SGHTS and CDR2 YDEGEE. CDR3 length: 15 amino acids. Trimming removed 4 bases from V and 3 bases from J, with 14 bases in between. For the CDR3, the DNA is TGTGCCAGCAGCCCCAACGGCAGGGTCAATCAGCCCCAGCATTTT. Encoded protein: CASSPNGRVNQPQHF.

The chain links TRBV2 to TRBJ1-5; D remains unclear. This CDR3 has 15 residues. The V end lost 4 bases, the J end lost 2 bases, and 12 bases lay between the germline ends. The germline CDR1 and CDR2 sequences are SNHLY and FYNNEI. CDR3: CASSGEGFGNQPQHF. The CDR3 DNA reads TGTGCCAGCAGTGGGGAGGGTTTCGGCAATCAGCCCCAGCATTTT.

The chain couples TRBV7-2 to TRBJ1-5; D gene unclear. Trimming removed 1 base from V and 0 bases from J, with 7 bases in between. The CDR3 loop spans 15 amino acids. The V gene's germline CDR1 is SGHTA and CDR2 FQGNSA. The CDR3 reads CASSLELHSNQPQHF. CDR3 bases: TGTGCCAGCAGCTTAGAGTTACATAGCAATCAGCCCCAGCATTTT.

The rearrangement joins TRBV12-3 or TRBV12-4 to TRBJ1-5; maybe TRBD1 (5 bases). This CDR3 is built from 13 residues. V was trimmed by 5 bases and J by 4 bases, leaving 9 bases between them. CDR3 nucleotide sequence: TGTGCCAGCAGTCTTCAGGGAAATCAGCCCCAGCATTTT. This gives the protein CASSLQGNQPQHF.

The CDR3 spells CATTHRNTEAFF. The DNA of the CDR3 is TGCGCCACCACCCATAGGAACACTGAAGCTTTCTTT. V usage is TRBV10-2 and J usage is TRBJ1-1; no clear D gene. V lost 10 bases to trimming and J lost 1 base, with 10 bases between them. Germline CDR1 reads WSHSY; CDR2 reads SAAADI. The CDR3 sequence is 12 residues long.

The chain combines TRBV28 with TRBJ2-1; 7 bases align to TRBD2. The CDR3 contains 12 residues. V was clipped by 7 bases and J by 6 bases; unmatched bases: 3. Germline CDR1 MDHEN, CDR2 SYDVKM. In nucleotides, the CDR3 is TGTGCCAGCACCGTAGCGGGCAATGAGCAGTTCTTC. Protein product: CASTVAGNEQFF.

The CDR3 loop is CASSAGTALMNTEAFF. CDR3 sequence (DNA): TGTGCCAGCAGCGCCGGGACAGCACTCATGAACACTGAAGCTTTCTTT. The chain has TRBV2 and TRBJ1-1; 7 bases fit TRBD1. The CDR3 runs to 16 residues. The junction had 10 bases not matched to a gene; V was cut back by 6 bases and J by 0 bases. Germline V gene sequence: CDR1 SNHLY, CDR2 FYNNEI.

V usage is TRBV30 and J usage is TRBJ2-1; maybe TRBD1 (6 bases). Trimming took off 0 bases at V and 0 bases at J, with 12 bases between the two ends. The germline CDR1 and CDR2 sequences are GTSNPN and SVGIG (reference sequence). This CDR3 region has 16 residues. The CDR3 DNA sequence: TGTGCCTGGAGTGTCTCGACAGGTATCTCCTACAATGAGCAGTTCTTC. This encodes CAWSVSTGISYNEQFF.

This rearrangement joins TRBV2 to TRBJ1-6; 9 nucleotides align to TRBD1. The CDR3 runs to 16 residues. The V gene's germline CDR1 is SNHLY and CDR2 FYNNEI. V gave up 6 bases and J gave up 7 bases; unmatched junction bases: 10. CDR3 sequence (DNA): TGTGCCAGCAGGCCTGGGACAGGGACCGAGAATTCACCCCTCCACTTT. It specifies CASRPGTGTENSPLHF. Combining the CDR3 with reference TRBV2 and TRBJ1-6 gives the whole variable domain EPEVTQTPSHQVTQMGQEVILRCVPISNHLYFYWYRQILGQKVEFLVSFYNNEISEKSEIFDDQFSVERPDGSNFTLKIRSTKLEDSAMYFCASRPGTGTENSPLHFGNGTRLTVT.

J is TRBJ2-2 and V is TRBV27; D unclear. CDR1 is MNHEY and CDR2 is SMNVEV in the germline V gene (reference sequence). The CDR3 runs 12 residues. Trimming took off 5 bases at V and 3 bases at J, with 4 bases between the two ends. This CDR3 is CASSQYTGELFF. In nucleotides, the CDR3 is TGTGCCAGCAGTCAGTACACCGGGGAGCTGTTTTTT.

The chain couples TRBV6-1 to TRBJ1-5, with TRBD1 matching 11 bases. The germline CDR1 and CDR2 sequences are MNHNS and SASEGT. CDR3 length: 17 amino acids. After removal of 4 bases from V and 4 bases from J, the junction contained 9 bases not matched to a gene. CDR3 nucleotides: TGTGCCAGCAGTGGTCCCGGGACAGGGGGTGGTAATCAGCCCCAGCATTTT. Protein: CASSGPGTGGGNQPQHF.

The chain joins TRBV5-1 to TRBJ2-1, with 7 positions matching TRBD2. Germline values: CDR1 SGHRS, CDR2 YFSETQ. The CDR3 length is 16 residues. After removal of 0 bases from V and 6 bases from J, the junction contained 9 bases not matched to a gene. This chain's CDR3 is CASSLGGVSGTNEQFF. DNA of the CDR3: TGCGCCAGCAGCTTGGGGGGAGTAAGCGGGACCAATGAGCAGTTCTTC.

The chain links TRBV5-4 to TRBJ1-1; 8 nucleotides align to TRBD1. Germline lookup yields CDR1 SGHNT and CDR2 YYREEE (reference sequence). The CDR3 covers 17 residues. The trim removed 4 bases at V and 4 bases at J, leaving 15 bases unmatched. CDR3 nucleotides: TGTGCCAGCAGCGCGCAAGCAGGGGGCGCATTGGGCACTGAAGCTTTCTTT. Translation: CASSAQAGGALGTEAFF.